Sequencing of this T cell receptor beta chain was carried out in a study of T cells in Graves' hyperthyroidism and ophthalmopathy. Study-wide results and limits: In the analysis, a 13 V-J model separated ophthalmopathy from stable hyperthyroidism. Researchers found most expanded thyroid clonotypes above 0.001 in blood as well.

CDR3 length: 12 residues. Germline V gene lookup returns CDR1 ENHRY and CDR2 SYGVKD. Trimming stripped 4 bases from V and 4 bases from J, with 4 bases between. From RNA transcripts, TCR beta CDR3 regions were amplified. In the first-round RT-PCR of the TCR CDR3, the HTBI primer set was used. TCRdb ran MiXCR on the multiplex PCR reads and lists one entry per CDR3 protein. The sample has about 510,000 distinct CDR3 sequences; 40% to 50% are singletons. This clonotype showed up just a few times. Its antigen is still unknown. The study excluded patients with uncontrolled infection, other autoimmune disease, pregnancy or lactation.

This TCR was sampled from an adult woman with Graves' disease, either hyperthyroidism or ophthalmopathy (not recorded which). Sequenced sample: peripheral blood or thyroid tissue (not recorded which). This chain uses TRBV10-3 with TRBJ1-4, with D unclear. CDR3 nucleotides: TGTGCCATCAGTGTGGGTAATGAAAAACTGTTTTTT. Its protein is CAISVGNEKLFF.